This T cell receptor beta chain was obtained from a study of T cell repertoires in cytomegalovirus infection. Looking at the study overall: A matching HLA type, together with CMV infection, was signaled by public TCR beta signatures.

TCRdb re-called the reads through MiXCR, storing one row per CDR3 protein. The table has more than 150,000 distinct CDR3 sequences, about 28% seen once. From germline, CDR1 is SGHTA and CDR2 FQGNSA. V trimming: 4 bases; J trimming: 8 bases; junction bases outside the gene matches: 9. The CDR3 runs to 15 residues. In its sample, this clonotype was seen many times. The chain couples TRBV7-2 to TRBJ1-4; 8 bases line up with TRBD1. This clonotype originated in a human donor in good health (CMV status not recorded). Some clones in this sample may be carry-over from other donors' samples. The sample was PBMCs. The CDR3 is CASSSGQAFGEKLFF. DNA for the CDR3: TGTGCCAGCAGCTCGGGACAGGCCTTTGGGGAAAAACTGTTTTTT.